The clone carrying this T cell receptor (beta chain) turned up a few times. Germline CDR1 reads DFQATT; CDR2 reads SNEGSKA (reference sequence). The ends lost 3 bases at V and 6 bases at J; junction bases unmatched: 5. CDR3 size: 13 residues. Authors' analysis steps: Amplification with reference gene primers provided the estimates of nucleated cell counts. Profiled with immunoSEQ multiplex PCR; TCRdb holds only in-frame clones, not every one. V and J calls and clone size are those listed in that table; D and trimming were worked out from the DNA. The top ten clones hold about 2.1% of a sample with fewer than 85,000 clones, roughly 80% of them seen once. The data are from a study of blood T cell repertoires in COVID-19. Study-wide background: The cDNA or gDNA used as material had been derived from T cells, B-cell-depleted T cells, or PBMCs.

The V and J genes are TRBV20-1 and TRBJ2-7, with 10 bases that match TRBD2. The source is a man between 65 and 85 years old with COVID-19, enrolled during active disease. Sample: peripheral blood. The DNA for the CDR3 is TGCAGTGCTAGTGAGGTAGCGGGAGGCGAGCAGTACTTC. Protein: CSASEVAGGEQYF.